This T cell receptor beta chain was retrieved from a study of T cell responses to AZD1222 COVID-19 vaccine. Study information: Pooled samples include second doses given at about 4 or 12 weeks. Broader study findings: The donor cohort was predominantly white British with a female majority, and clonal diversity may have been underestimated. Baseline testing showed seropositivity in only a handful of AZD1222 recipients. Across spike, vaccine-associated CD4 TCRs were found, dominant at 160-218 and 743-854.

Concerning this clone: Its antigen is not identified.

Libraries were prepared by immunoSEQ multiplex PCR; TCRdb keeps only in-frame clonotypes and omits some of them. The sample yields 120,000 or so clones, around 87% seen once. The CDR3 length is 16 residues. In germline, CDR1 is SGDLS, CDR2 YYNGEE. V shed 2 bases and J shed 5 bases, with 19 bases lying between them. The clonotype comes from an adult in good health. This sequence joins TRBV9 and TRBJ2-5; D is perhaps TRBD1 or TRBD2 (5 bases each). The sample in question was peripheral blood, obtained on day 0 of AZD1222 vaccination. The DNA for the CDR3 is TGTGCCAGCAGCGTCCGAGGGGATGGCGCGGTGGAGACCCAGTACTTC. It codes for CASSVRGDGAVETQYF.